The 20 T cell receptor beta chains given below trace back to one sample, sequenced in a study of T cell responses to AZD1222 COVID-19 vaccine. Sequencing was performed with immunoSEQ multiplex PCR; in TCRdb, only in-frame clones are kept and a portion is missing. The table records about 100,000 clones, roughly 90% of them present only once. This specimen was peripheral blood, taken on day 0 of AZD1222 vaccination. Every receptor here comes from an adult in good health.

The V call is TRBV6-5, the J call TRBJ1-2; 10 positions agree with TRBD1. The CDR3 sequence is 16 residues long. The germline V gene encodes CDR1 MNHEY and CDR2 SVGAGI. With 2 bases clipped from V and 2 bases from J, the junction kept 5 bases outside the gene matches. The CDR3 loop reads CASSYRGQGWNYGYTF. The CDR3 coding sequence is TGTGCCAGCAGTTACAGGGGACAGGGGTGGAACTATGGCTACACCTTC.

The J gene is TRBJ1-1, the V gene TRBV5-1; unclear D gene. CDR1 is SGHRS and CDR2 is YFSETQ in the germline V gene. The CDR3 extends over 14 amino acids. V gave up 0 bases and J gave up 8 bases, with 14 bases separating them. The CDR3 protein is CASSLALVISEAFF. The CDR3 DNA reads as TGCGCCAGCAGCTTGGCCCTTGTCATTAGCGAAGCTTTCTTT.

In this sample, this clone turned up once. The chain recombines TRBV19 with TRBJ2-4; no reliable D call. The CDR3 consists of 11 residues. V lost 7 bases and J 7 bases, leaving 8 bases between the germline ends. CDR1 and CDR2 (germline): LNHDA, SQIVND (reference sequence). CDR3 residues: CASKAGNIQYF. In DNA, the CDR3 is TGTGCCAGTAAGGCAGGCAACATTCAGTACTTC.

The rearrangement links TRBV28 to TRBJ2-7; D not certain. The CDR3 length is 15 residues. From germline, CDR1 is MDHEN and CDR2 SYDVKM. V lost 5 bases, J lost 2 bases, and 16 bases lay in between. This CDR3 reads CASSLDDAATYEQYF. The CDR3 coding sequence is TGTGCCAGCAGTCTGGATGATGCTGCAACCTACGAGCAGTACTTC.

To note about this clone: The same CDR3 can be traced to other DNA sequences in this sample. V usage is TRBV12-3 or TRBV12-4 and J usage is TRBJ1-2; D ambiguous. This CDR3 has 12 amino acids. The V end was cut by 3 bases, the J end by 1 base, with 3 bases between. For the CDR3, the DNA is TGTGCCAGCAGTTTCAGTAACTATGGCTACACCTTC. It yields the protein CASSFSNYGYTF.

This clone was detected a few times. The chain joins TRBV5-1 to TRBJ1-2; 7 nucleotides match TRBD1. This CDR3 comprises 14 residues. Germline trimming cut 4 bases from V and 1 base from J; bases unmatched to any gene: 4. CDR1 and CDR2 (germline): SGHRS, YFSETQ. The CDR3 coding sequence is TGCGCCAGCAGCATAAGACAGGGTAACTATGGCTACACCTTC. Its protein product is CASSIRQGNYGYTF.

The chain employs TRBV7-9 and TRBJ2-7; D might be TRBD1 (6 bases). CDR1 is SEHNR and CDR2 is FQNEAQ in the germline V gene (reference sequence). V was pared by 0 bases and J by 1 base, with 10 bases between. The CDR3 contains 15 residues. This chain's CDR3 is CASSLAGTTSYEQYF. CDR3 bases: TGTGCCAGCAGCTTAGCGGGGACAACTTCCTACGAGCAGTACTTC.

CDR3 sequence (DNA): TGTGCCAGCAGCCCTAGGACAGGGTCAAATTCACCCCTCCACTTT. This translates into CASSPRTGSNSPLHF. The chain joins TRBV5-4 to TRBJ1-6; 8 nucleotides line up with TRBD1. Germline V gives CDR1 SGHNT, CDR2 YYREEE (reference sequence). The CDR3 runs 15 residues. V shed 4 bases and J 7 bases; nucleotides not matched to a gene: 7.

The V call is TRBV7-2, the J call TRBJ1-5, with D possibly being TRBD1 (6 bases). The CDR3 sequence is 15 residues long. V was clipped by 4 bases and J by 3 bases, with 13 bases between them. Germline V gene sequence: CDR1 SGHTA, CDR2 FQGNSA. CDR3 nucleotide sequence: TGTGCCAGCAGCTCCCGGACAGTTTCCAATCAGCCCCAGCATTTT. Encoded protein: CASSSRTVSNQPQHF.

The chain has TRBV2 and TRBJ2-7; 9 bases match TRBD2. The CDR3 is 15 amino acids. After removal of 1 base from V and 3 bases from J, the junction contained 4 bases not matched to a gene. From germline, CDR1 is SNHLY and CDR2 FYNNEI. CDR3 sequence: CASSEGSGRLYEQYF. Here the CDR3 DNA reads TGTGCCAGCAGTGAAGGTAGCGGGAGACTCTACGAGCAGTACTTC.

The V and J genes are TRBV5-6 and TRBJ2-7; D not resolved. V was shortened by 2 bases and J by 0 bases, with 12 bases between the two germline ends. The germline CDR1 and CDR2 sequences are SGHDT and YYEEEE. The length of the CDR3 is 15 residues. The CDR3 nucleotides read TGTGCCAGCAGCTTCATCGGGCTCGGCTCCTACGAGCAGTACTTC. This translates into CASSFIGLGSYEQYF.

The chain carries TRBV4-2 and TRBJ2-6; maybe TRBD2 (5 bases). The CDR3 is 16 amino acids. Between the trimmed V and J ends, which lost 0 bases and 1 base, there was a span of 7 bases. In germline, CDR1 is LGHNA, CDR2 YNFKEQ. CDR3 loop: CASSQERGSGANVLTF. CDR3 sequence (DNA): TGTGCCAGCAGCCAAGAACGGGGATCTGGGGCCAACGTCCTGACTTTC.

In DNA, the CDR3 is TGTGCCAGCAGCCGAGGTTTGAACAATAGGGCGGAGACCCAGTACTTC. The encoded protein is CASSRGLNNRAETQYF. The chain combines TRBV11-2 with TRBJ2-5; D is unresolved. CDR1 SGHAT and CDR2 FQNNGV come from the germline V gene. The CDR3 length is 16 residues. Trimming left V 5 bases short and J 5 bases short, with 21 bases between.

The chain couples TRBV9 to TRBJ1-1; a possible D gene is TRBD1 (5 bases). V was cut by 4 bases and J by 4 bases, with 26 bases left in between. The CDR3 is 18 amino acids. Germline values: CDR1 SGDLS, CDR2 YYNGEE. CDR3 amino acids: CASSRGIQDLERATEAFF. The CDR3 DNA sequence: TGTGCCAGCAGCAGAGGGATACAGGATTTGGAGCGGGCCACTGAAGCTTTCTTT.

The chain is built from TRBV5-3 and TRBJ1-4; a possible D gene is TRBD1 (6 bases). TRBV5-3 is an open reading frame whose function is uncertain. Trimming left V 0 bases short and J 11 bases short, with 11 bases between. This CDR3 spans 13 amino acids. The CDR3 reads CARSLEQGRKLFF. The CDR3 nucleotides read TGTGCCAGAAGCTTGGAACAGGGTCGGAAACTGTTTTTT.

The V and J genes are TRBV4-2 and TRBJ2-7; D possibly corresponds to TRBD1 (5 bases). The CDR3 totals 14 residues. Per germline, CDR1 LGHNA and CDR2 YNFKEQ. Trimming cost V 2 bases and J 3 bases, with 11 bases left between them. In DNA, the CDR3 is TGTGCCAGCAGCCAATCTCCCCAGGGCTACGAGCAGTACTTC. Protein sequence: CASSQSPQGYEQYF.

The rearrangement uses TRBV7-9 and TRBJ2-1; TRBD1 is a possible D gene (6 bases). V lost 0 bases and J 4 bases, leaving 10 bases between the germline ends. This CDR3 region has 15 residues. Germline lookup yields CDR1 SEHNR and CDR2 FQNEAQ (reference sequence). CDR3 nucleotide sequence: TGTGCCAGCAGCTTAGCGAGACAGGATTACAATGAGCAGTTCTTC. Its protein is CASSLARQDYNEQFF.

The chain joins TRBV6-5 to TRBJ1-1; D is unclear. Trimming removed 2 bases at V and 1 base at J, with 8 bases between. Germline V lookup: CDR1 MNHEY, CDR2 SVGAGI. CDR3 length: 14 residues. This CDR3 is CASSYGRRNTEAFF. CDR3 coding DNA: TGTGCCAGCAGTTACGGACGGAGGAACACTGAAGCTTTCTTT.

The CDR3 is CASSLPGVSHEQYF. The CDR3 coding sequence is TGTGCCAGCAGCTTACCCGGGGTCAGCCACGAGCAGTACTTC. The genes are TRBV7-9 and TRBJ2-7; a possible D gene is TRBD2 (5 bases). Trimming stripped 2 bases from V and 5 bases from J, with 13 bases between. The length of the CDR3 is 14 residues. In germline, CDR1 is SEHNR, CDR2 FQNEAQ (reference sequence).

This clone has a handful of counts. The V call is TRBV4-1, the J call TRBJ1-1; TRBD1 matches 8 bases. Germline V gene lookup returns CDR1 MGHRA and CDR2 YSYEKL. The CDR3 length is 15 residues. V lost 2 bases to trimming and J lost 4 bases; unmatched junction nucleotides: 6. The CDR3 DNA reads as TGCGCCAGCAGCCAAAAGGACAGGGAGGGCACTGAAGCTTTCTTT. Protein product: CASSQKDREGTEAFF.